This TCR beta chain was identified in a study of blood T cell repertoires in COVID-19. The V gene's germline CDR1 is SQVTM and CDR2 ANQGSEA. Germline trimming cut 7 bases from V and 1 base from J; bases unmatched to any gene: 2. The CDR3 consists of 13 residues. Per the authors' pipeline: Amplification of reference gene primers provided the estimated nucleated cell counts. Some clones are missing from TCRdb's copy, which holds only in-frame ones; the method was immunoSEQ multiplex PCR. That table is the source of V, J and clone size, and D and trimming were worked out from the DNA. The data hold some 200,000 clones, with approximately 81% observed a single time.

This TCR was recovered from a woman older than 75 with acute or convalescent COVID-19. The chain links TRBV29-1 to TRBJ1-4; 8 positions match TRBD1. Sequencing was carried out using peripheral blood. CDR3 coding DNA: TGCAGCGCCGGGACAGGAACTAATGAAAAACTGTTTTTT. Amino acid sequence: CSAGTGTNEKLFF. Filled out from reference TRBV29-1 and TRBJ1-4, the complete variable domain reads SAVISQKPSRDICQRGTSLTIQCQVDSQVTMMFWYRQQPGQSLTLIATANQGSEATYESGFVIDKFPISRPNLTFSTLTVSNMSPEDSSIYLCSAGTGTNEKLFFGSGTQLSVL.